Sequencing of this T cell receptor (beta chain) was carried out in a study of T cells in Graves' hyperthyroidism and ophthalmopathy. About the study: The blood sample was taken at first diagnosis, before treatment began.

Regions amplified from RNA transcripts were the TCR beta CDR3 regions. A first-round RT-PCR of the TCR CDR3 used the HTBI primer set. One entry per CDR3 protein results from TCRdb running MiXCR on the multiplex PCR reads. The table includes 350,000 to 400,000 distinct CDR3 sequences, 15% to 20% detected once. Diagnosis of hyperthyroidism was new in patients aged 18 to 65, and its duration was under 2 months. Patients having uncontrolled infection, another autoimmune disease, pregnancy or lactation were not included. Study results and limitations: In the blood, most expanded thyroid clonotypes above 0.001 appeared as well.

This clonotype was counted many times. The antigen is unknown. The origin of this receptor is a woman under 30 with Graves' hyperthyroidism. Material for sequencing was blood.

CDR3 amino acids: CSAQQGSNQPQHF. In DNA form, the CDR3 reads TGCAGTGCTCAACAGGGGAGCAATCAGCCCCAGCATTTT. The chain combines TRBV20-1 with TRBJ1-5; TRBD1 matches 7 bases. Germline assignment: CDR1 DFQATT and CDR2 SNEGSKA (reference sequence). V trimming: 5 bases; J trimming: 1 base; junction bases outside the gene matches: 2. The CDR3 totals 13 residues.